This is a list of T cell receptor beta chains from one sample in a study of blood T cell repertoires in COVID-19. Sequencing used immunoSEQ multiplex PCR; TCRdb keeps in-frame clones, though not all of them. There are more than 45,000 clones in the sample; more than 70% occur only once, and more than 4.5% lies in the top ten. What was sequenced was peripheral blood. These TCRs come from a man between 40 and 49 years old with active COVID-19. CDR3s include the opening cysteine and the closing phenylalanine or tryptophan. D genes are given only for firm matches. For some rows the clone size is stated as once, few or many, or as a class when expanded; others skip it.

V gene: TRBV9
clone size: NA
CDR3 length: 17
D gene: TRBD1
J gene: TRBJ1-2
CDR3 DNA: TGTGCCAGCAGCACACCCCGCGTAGGGACAGGAGTCTATGGCTACACCTTC
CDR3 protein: CASSTPRVGTGVYGYTF

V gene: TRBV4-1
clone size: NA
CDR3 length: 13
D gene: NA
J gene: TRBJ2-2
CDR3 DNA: TGCGCCAGCAGCCCTAGGGGGTCCGGGGAGCTGTTTTTT
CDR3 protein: CASSPRGSGELFF

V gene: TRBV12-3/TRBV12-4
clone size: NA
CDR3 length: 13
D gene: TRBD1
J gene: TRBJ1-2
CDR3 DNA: TGTGCCAGCAGTCCTCGGACAGGGTGGAGTGGCACCTTC
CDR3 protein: CASSPRTGWSGTF

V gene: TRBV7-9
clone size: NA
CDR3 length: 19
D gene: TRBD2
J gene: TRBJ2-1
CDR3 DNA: TGTGCCAGCAGCCCTAGGATTTTCGGGGGGGCCCGTCAATACAATGAGCAGTTCTTC
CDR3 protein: CASSPRIFGGARQYNEQFF

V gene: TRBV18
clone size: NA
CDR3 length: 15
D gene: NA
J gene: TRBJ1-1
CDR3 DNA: TGTGCCAGCTCACAGTCCAGGGATTCGAACACTGAAGCTTTCTTT
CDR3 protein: CASSQSRDSNTEAFF

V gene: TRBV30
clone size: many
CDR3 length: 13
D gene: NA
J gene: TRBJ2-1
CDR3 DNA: TGTGCCTGGAGTGTACAGGGTTACAATGAGCAGTTCTTC
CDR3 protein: CAWSVQGYNEQFF

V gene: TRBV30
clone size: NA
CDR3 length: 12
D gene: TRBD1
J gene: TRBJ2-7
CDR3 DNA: TGTGCCTGGGGTCGGGACAGGAACGAGCAGTACTTC
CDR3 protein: CAWGRDRNEQYF

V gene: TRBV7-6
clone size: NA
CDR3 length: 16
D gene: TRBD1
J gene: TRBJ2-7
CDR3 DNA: TGTGCCAGCAGCCCTGGTCCGGGACAGGGGACGAACGAGCAGTACTTC
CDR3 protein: CASSPGPGQGTNEQYF

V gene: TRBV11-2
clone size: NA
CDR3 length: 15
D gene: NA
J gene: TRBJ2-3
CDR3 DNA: TGTGCCACCTCCAGAGAGGGACTCCTCACAGATACGCAGTATTTT
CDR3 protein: CATSREGLLTDTQYF

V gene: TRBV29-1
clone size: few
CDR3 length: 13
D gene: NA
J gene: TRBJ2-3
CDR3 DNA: TGCAGCGTTACAACATCCGATCCAGATACGCAGTATTTT
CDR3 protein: CSVTTSDPDTQYF

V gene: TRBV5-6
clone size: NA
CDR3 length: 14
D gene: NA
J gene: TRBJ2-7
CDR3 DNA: TGTGCCAGCAGTTCCCCAGGGTGGAATTTCGAGCAGTACTTC
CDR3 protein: CASSSPGWNFEQYF

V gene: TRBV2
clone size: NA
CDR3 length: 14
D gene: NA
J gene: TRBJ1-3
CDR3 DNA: TGTGCCAGCAGTGAAAATCCGTTGGCATCGACCATATATTTT
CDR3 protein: CASSENPLASTIYF

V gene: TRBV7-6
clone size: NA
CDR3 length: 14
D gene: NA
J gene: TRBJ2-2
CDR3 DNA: TGTGCCAGCAGCTTAGGCGGGAACACCGGGGAGCTGTTTTTT
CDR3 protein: CASSLGGNTGELFF

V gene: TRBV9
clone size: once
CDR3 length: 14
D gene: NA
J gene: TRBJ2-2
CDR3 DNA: TGTGCCAGCAGCGTAGCTAACGGGTTCGGGGAGCTGTTTTTT
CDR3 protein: CASSVANGFGELFF

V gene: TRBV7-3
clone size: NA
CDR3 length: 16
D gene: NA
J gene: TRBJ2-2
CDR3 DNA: TGTGCCAGCAGCTTAAACCCTACCCGCGGCACCGGGGAGCTGTTTTTT
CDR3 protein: CASSLNPTRGTGELFF

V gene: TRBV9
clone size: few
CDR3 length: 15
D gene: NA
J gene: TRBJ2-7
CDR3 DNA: TGTGCCAGCAGCGCCGGGGGGACAGGAGAATACGAGCAGTACTTC
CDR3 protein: CASSAGGTGEYEQYF

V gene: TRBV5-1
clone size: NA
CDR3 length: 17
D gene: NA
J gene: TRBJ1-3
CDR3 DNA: TGCGCCAGCAGCCAAAGGCCAGGGGCCAGCTCTGGAAACACCATATATTTT
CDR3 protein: CASSQRPGASSGNTIYF

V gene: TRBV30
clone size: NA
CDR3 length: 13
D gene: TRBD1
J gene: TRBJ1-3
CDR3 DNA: TGTGCCTGGAGTCATCCAGGGGGCAGCACCATATATTTT
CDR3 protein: CAWSHPGGSTIYF

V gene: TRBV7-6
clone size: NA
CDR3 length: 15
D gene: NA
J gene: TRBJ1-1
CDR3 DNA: TGTGCCAGCAGCTCTCAGCTCGGAGGGAACACTGAAGCTTTCTTT
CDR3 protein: CASSSQLGGNTEAFF

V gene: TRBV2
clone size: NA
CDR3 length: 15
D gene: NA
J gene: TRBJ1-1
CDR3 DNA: TGTGCCAGCAGCGACTCAGGGGCCATGAACACTGAAGCTTTCTTT
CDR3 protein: CASSDSGAMNTEAFF

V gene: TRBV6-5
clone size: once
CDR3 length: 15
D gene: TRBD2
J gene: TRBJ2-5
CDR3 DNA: TGTGCCAGCAGGGTGACTAGCGGAGTCCAAGAGACCCAGTACTTC
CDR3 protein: CASRVTSGVQETQYF

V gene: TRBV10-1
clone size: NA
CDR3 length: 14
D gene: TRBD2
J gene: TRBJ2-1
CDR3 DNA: TGCGCCAGCAGTGAGTCTAGCGGGAGTCAGGAGCAGTTCTTC
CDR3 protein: CASSESSGSQEQFF

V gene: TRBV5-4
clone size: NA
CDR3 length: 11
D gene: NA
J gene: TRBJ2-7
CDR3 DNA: TGTGCCAGCAGCAGTAGTTACGAGCAGTACTTC
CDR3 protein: CASSSSYEQYF

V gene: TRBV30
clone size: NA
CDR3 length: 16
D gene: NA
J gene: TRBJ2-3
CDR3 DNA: TGTGCCTGGGGACCCCTCTCTGGGCGCTTCACAGATACGCAGTATTTT
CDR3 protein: CAWGPLSGRFTDTQYF

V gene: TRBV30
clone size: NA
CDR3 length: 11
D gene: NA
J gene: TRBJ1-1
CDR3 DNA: TGTGCCTGGATACAGGGATATCAGGCTTTCTTT
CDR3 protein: CAWIQGYQAFF

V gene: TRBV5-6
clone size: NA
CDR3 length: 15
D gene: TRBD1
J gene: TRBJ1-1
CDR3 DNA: TGTGCCAGCAGTTATCCGGGACAGGGGGCGAGTGAAGCTTTCTTT
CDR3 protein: CASSYPGQGASEAFF